This T cell receptor beta chain was captured by sequencing in a study of spatial heterogeneity in lung cancer. Specified time point: sample taken at primary tumor resection. Unsorted whole RNA samples from tumor, nontumor lung or frozen PBMC were sequenced. MiXCR, run by TCRdb on the 5' RACE reads, gives a single entry per CDR3 protein. Seen here are over 50,000 distinct CDR3 sequences, 7% to 10% observed once, and the top ten hold approximately 16%. Trimming took off 3 bases at V and 3 bases at J, with 15 bases between the two ends. There are 16 residues in the CDR3. Germline CDR1 LNHDA, CDR2 SQIVND (reference sequence).

The chain uses TRBV19 and TRBJ1-5, with D possibly TRBD1 on 6 matching bases. This TCR was recovered from a female donor with early-stage non-small cell lung cancer. The material sequenced was PBMCs, taken at surgery. The CDR3 region has the DNA TGTGCCAGTAGTATTACGGTTGACAGGAACAATCAGCCCCAGCATTTT. Protein sequence: CASSITVDRNNQPQHF.